This T cell receptor (beta chain) was recovered during a study of T cell responses to AZD1222 COVID-19 vaccine. In the study overall: Second-dose recipients at about 4 or about 12 weeks were treated as one pooled group. Overall study results and limits: Seropositivity was recorded at baseline in only 6 or 7 AZD1222 recipients.

The table lists this clone with a count of one. Antigen: not known. The method was immunoSEQ multiplex PCR; TCRdb's version includes in-frame clones alone and lacks a portion of them. The sample has 150,000 or so clones, around 95% seen once. V was trimmed by 0 bases and J by 6 bases, leaving 11 bases between them. The V gene's germline CDR1 is LGHNT and CDR2 FRNRAP. This CDR3 is 15 amino acids long. This chain uses TRBV12-5 with TRBJ2-2; a possible D gene is TRBD2 (5 bases). The sample here was peripheral blood, taken on day 0 of AZD1222 vaccination. The TCR was taken from an adult in good health. DNA of the CDR3: TGTGCTAGTGGTTTGGTACTTGGGGAGTCCGGGGAGCTGTTTTTT. Translated, it gives CASGLVLGESGELFF.